The 23 T cell receptor beta chains below were found in one sample sequenced in a study of vaccination and CD4 T cells after COVID-19. The Oncomine TCR Beta short-read assay was what sequenced the DNA obtained from cultured CD4+ T cells. TCRdb fed the PCR reads into MiXCR, producing one record per CDR3 protein. Seen here are about 20,000 distinct CDR3 sequences, 50% to 65% observed once, and the top ten hold approximately 7.9%. Specified treatment: roughly 11-day PBMC culture with coronavirus spike peptide pools or control peptides (ViraFEST assay). Antigen specificity for these receptors is unknown. Material for sequencing was CD4+ T cells from blood, cultured in vitro. These receptors were obtained from a human donor who had recovered from COVID-19.

V is TRBV27 and J is TRBJ2-5; 15 bases map to TRBD2. V lost 5 bases, J lost 4 bases, and 5 bases stayed unmatched. Germline CDR1 is MNHEY and CDR2 is SMNVEV (reference sequence). This CDR3 has 16 amino acids. The CDR3 bases are TGTGCCAGCAGTCGGGGACTAGCGGGAGGAGGAGAGACCCAGTACTTC. It encodes CASSRGLAGGGETQYF.

This clonotype was observed a handful of times. The genes are TRBV28 and TRBJ2-7, with 8 bases matching TRBD2. Germline CDR1 reads MDHEN; CDR2 reads SYDVKM. The CDR3 covers 16 residues. V lost 4 bases to trimming and J lost 4 bases; unmatched junction nucleotides: 12. The CDR3 nucleotides read TGTGCCAGCAGTTATAGCCCCCCGCCGGGAGGGTACGAGCAGTACTTC. Its translation: CASSYSPPPGGYEQYF.

V is TRBV20-1 and J is TRBJ2-5; weak D call: TRBD2 (6 bases). Trimming stripped 3 bases from V and 1 base from J, with 15 bases between. The germline gives CDR1 DFQATT, CDR2 SNEGSKA (reference sequence). CDR3 length: 15 amino acids. In DNA, the CDR3 is TGCAGTGCTAGGGGGGTAGGGCGGGGCCAAGAGACCCAGTACTTC. Its translation: CSARGVGRGQETQYF.

The chain recombines TRBV2 with TRBJ1-6; D might be TRBD1 (5 bases). This CDR3 comprises 15 residues. Germline V gives CDR1 SNHLY, CDR2 FYNNEI. V lost 5 bases to trimming and J lost 8 bases, with 16 bases between them. Here the CDR3 reads CASSQTASGHSPLHF. The CDR3 bases are TGTGCCAGCAGTCAGACAGCCAGCGGTCATTCACCCCTCCACTTT. The variable domain in full, completed from reference TRBV2 and TRBJ1-6, reads EPEVTQTPSHQVTQMGQEVILRCVPISNHLYFYWYRQILGQKVEFLVSFYNNEISEKSEIFDDQFSVERPDGSNFTLKIRSTKLEDSAMYFCASSQTASGHSPLHFGNGTRLTVT.

This clonotype has just a few counts. This chain's CDR3 is CASSSSGTYNEQFF. DNA for the CDR3: TGTGCCAGCAGCTCTAGCGGTACGTACAATGAGCAGTTCTTC. This chain connects TRBV7-2 to TRBJ2-1, with 7 bases lining up with TRBD2. The ends lost 4 bases at V and 4 bases at J; junction bases unmatched: 4. The CDR3 length is 14 residues. In germline, CDR1 is SGHTA, CDR2 FQGNSA. Drawing the rest from reference TRBV7-2 and TRBJ2-1, the complete variable domain is GAGVSQSPSNKVTEKGKDVELRCDPISGHTALYWYRQSLGQGLEFLIYFQGNSAPDKSGLPSDRFSAERTGGSVSTLTIQRTQQEDSAVYLCASSSSGTYNEQFFGPGTRLTVL.

V usage is TRBV29-1 and J usage is TRBJ1-1, with D unclear. The germline CDR1 and CDR2 sequences are SQVTM and ANQGSEA. The CDR3 is made up of 11 amino acids. The V and J ends lost 7 bases and 2 bases respectively, with 8 bases between them. The CDR3 nucleotides are TGCAGCGGTTGGACCAACACTGAAGCTTTCTTT. This codes for CSGWTNTEAFF.

V gene TRBV3-1 combines with J gene TRBJ2-7; perhaps TRBD2 as D (6 bases). The CDR3 consists of 17 residues. Trimming took off 0 bases at V and 6 bases at J, with 21 bases between the two ends. Germline lookup yields CDR1 LGHDT and CDR2 YNNKEL (reference sequence). Here the CDR3 DNA reads TGTGCCAGCAGCCAAGAACGAGGGAGGAGGCGGATGAGCGAGCAGTACTTC. Its translation is CASSQERGRRRMSEQYF.

CDR3 protein: CASSQKAGIDTEAFF. CDR3 coding DNA: TGTGCCAGTAGTCAAAAGGCGGGGATAGACACTGAAGCTTTCTTT. The chain recombines TRBV19 with TRBJ1-1; D unclear. The germline V and J ends were trimmed by 5 bases and 3 bases, with 16 bases remaining between them. The CDR3 totals 15 residues. Looked up from germline, CDR1 is LNHDA and CDR2 is SQIVND (reference sequence).

This clonotype turned up a few times. The CDR3 sequence is CASSFGETQYF. In nucleotides, the CDR3 is TGTGCCAGCAGCTTCGGGGAGACCCAGTACTTC. V and J are TRBV7-2 and TRBJ2-5; D gene ambiguous. V was pared by 3 bases and J by 5 bases, with 4 bases between. This CDR3 spans 11 amino acids. The germline V gene has CDR1 SGHTA and CDR2 FQGNSA. The full variable domain, with the rest looked up from reference TRBV7-2 and TRBJ2-5, is GAGVSQSPSNKVTEKGKDVELRCDPISGHTALYWYRQSLGQGLEFLIYFQGNSAPDKSGLPSDRFSAERTGGSVSTLTIQRTQQEDSAVYLCASSFGETQYFGPGTRLLVL.

CDR3 loop: CASSLAPLGTLSSAQHF. The DNA for the CDR3 is TGCGCCAGCAGCTTGGCACCCCTCGGGACACTATCTTCGGCCCAGCATTTT. This chain joins TRBV5-1 and TRBJ1-5; a possible D gene is TRBD1 (6 bases). V was pared by 0 bases and J by 11 bases, with 24 bases between. In germline, CDR1 is SGHRS, CDR2 YFSETQ. The CDR3 is 17 amino acids.

This clonotype was observed a few times. This sequence joins TRBV30 and TRBJ1-6; D remains ambiguous. Germline V gene data show CDR1 as GTSNPN and CDR2 as SVGIG (reference sequence). This CDR3 is 14 amino acids long. The CDR3 DNA sequence: TGTGCTTGGGAAAGGCATATAGATAATTCACCCCTCCACTTT. Translation: CAWERHIDNSPLHF.

The rearrangement joins TRBV30 to TRBJ1-1, with D possibly TRBD1 on 6 matching bases. Germline assignment: CDR1 GTSNPN and CDR2 SVGIG (reference sequence). The CDR3 is made up of 13 amino acids. V was pared by 5 bases and J by 4 bases, with 14 bases between. In DNA form, the CDR3 reads TGTGCCTGGGCCCTCTCGGGGGCCACTGAAGCTTTCTTT. As protein: CAWALSGATEAFF.

This clonotype is a singleton in its sample. The chain is built from TRBV9 and TRBJ1-2, with a weak D call TRBD1 (5 bases). This CDR3 has 15 amino acids. Germline CDR1 is SGDLS and CDR2 is YYNGEE. Trimming stripped 6 bases from V and 5 bases from J, with 20 bases between. The CDR3 sequence: CASTSAEGPLYGYTF. CDR3 nucleotides: TGTGCCAGCACCTCCGCGGAGGGACCACTATATGGCTACACCTTC.

The chain links TRBV7-9 to TRBJ2-1; D call uncertain. This CDR3 is built from 11 residues. V was shortened by 3 bases and J by 10 bases, with 7 bases between the two germline ends. Per the germline V gene, CDR1 is SEHNR and CDR2 is FQNEAQ (reference sequence). The CDR3 loop reads CASSFSKEQFF. In nucleotides, the CDR3 is TGTGCCAGCAGCTTTTCGAAAGAGCAGTTCTTC.

The rearrangement uses TRBV20-1 and TRBJ1-4, with 8 bases lining up with TRBD1. The J segment lost 5 bases and the V segment lost 6 bases, leaving 8 bases of the junction unmatched. The CDR3 is 14 residues long. Germline-derived CDR1 and CDR2 are DFQATT and SNEGSKA (reference sequence). As DNA, the CDR3 is TGCAGTGCCCCTCTCCGACAGGGGAATGAAAAACTGTTTTTT. As protein: CSAPLRQGNEKLFF.

This clonotype was observed a handful of times. The chain employs TRBV5-1 and TRBJ2-5; 14 nucleotides align to TRBD2. The CDR3 totals 16 residues. After removal of 0 bases from V and 5 bases from J, the junction contained 3 bases not matched to a gene. CDR1 is SGHRS and CDR2 is YFSETQ in the germline V gene. CDR3 nucleotides: TGCGCCAGCAGCTTGGGCCGGACTAGCGGGAGGGAGACCCAGTACTTC. Translation: CASSLGRTSGRETQYF.

The chain is built from TRBV15 and TRBJ2-7; TRBD1 is a possible D gene (6 bases). Trimming shortened V by 4 bases and J by 5 bases, and 12 bases separated the two germline ends. This CDR3 contains 13 residues. CDR1 and CDR2 (germline): LNHNV, YYDKDF (reference sequence). In nucleotides, the CDR3 is TGTGCCACCAGCATCGACAGGATCGACGAGCAGTACTTC. Its protein product is CATSIDRIDEQYF.

The chain employs TRBV30 and TRBJ2-7; TRBD2 might be the D (7 bases). Germline CDR1 and CDR2: GTSNPN and SVGIG (reference sequence). V shed 2 bases and J shed 3 bases, with 14 bases lying between them. The CDR3 totals 14 residues. In nucleotides, the CDR3 is TGTGCCTGGAGTTTCCTGGGAGGGGGCTACGAGCAGTACTTC. It is translated as CAWSFLGGGYEQYF.

The chain uses TRBV10-3 and TRBJ1-5; 7 bases align to TRBD1. There are 14 residues in the CDR3. Germline trimming cut 1 base from V and 7 bases from J; bases unmatched to any gene: 4. Per germline, CDR1 ENHRY and CDR2 SYGVKD. CDR3 coding DNA: TGTGCCATCAGTGAGTGGGGACAGTCCCAGCCCCAGCATTTT. Amino acid sequence: CAISEWGQSQPQHF.

The rearrangement links TRBV29-1 to TRBJ2-5; 7 positions agree with TRBD2. The CDR3 is 14 residues long. Germline V gene data show CDR1 as SQVTM and CDR2 as ANQGSEA. V lost 6 bases and J lost 1; bases outside the gene matches: 8. The CDR3 DNA reads TGCAGCGTAGCGGGCCCTAGCGGCCAAGAGACCCAGTACTTC. Amino acid sequence: CSVAGPSGQETQYF. Drawing the rest from reference TRBV29-1 and TRBJ2-5, the complete variable domain is SAVISQKPSRDICQRGTSLTIQCQVDSQVTMMFWYRQQPGQSLTLIATANQGSEATYESGFVIDKFPISRPNLTFSTLTVSNMSPEDSSIYLCSVAGPSGQETQYFGPGTRLLVL.

CDR3: CASSDRPGHTGELFF. CDR3 DNA sequence: TGTGCCAGCAGTGACCGCCCGGGACATACCGGGGAGCTGTTTTTT. V usage is TRBV6-4 and J usage is TRBJ2-2, with D tentatively TRBD1 (6 bases). The CDR3 runs 15 residues. Germline V gene data show CDR1 as MRHNA and CDR2 as SNTAGT. Trimming pared 2 bases from V and 5 bases from J, leaving 12 bases between.

The CDR3 here is CSALRTLNTEAFF. The CDR3 DNA reads TGCAGTGCTTTACGGACATTGAACACTGAAGCTTTCTTT. This rearrangement joins TRBV20-1 to TRBJ1-1; D possibly corresponds to TRBD1 (5 bases). Trimming stripped 5 bases from V and 0 bases from J, with 10 bases between. Germline V lookup: CDR1 DFQATT, CDR2 SNEGSKA (reference sequence). This CDR3 is 13 amino acids long.

This clonotype turned up a few times. The J gene is TRBJ2-5, the V gene TRBV12-3 or TRBV12-4; D is unresolved. Trimming shortened V by 2 bases and J by 5 bases, and 15 bases separated the two germline ends. This CDR3 comprises 15 residues. CDR3 sequence reads: CASSLPLARTETQYF. The CDR3 DNA sequence: TGTGCCAGCAGTTTACCCCTTGCCCGGACGGAGACCCAGTACTTC.